These T cell receptor beta chains were read from a single sample in a study of Graves' ophthalmopathy and Graves' hyperthyroidism. TCRdb redid the calling of the multiplex PCR reads with MiXCR, one entry per CDR3 protein. The table lists some 250,000 distinct CDR3 sequences, around 45% of them singletons. The sample comprised peripheral blood. Receptors were obtained from an adult man with Graves' ophthalmopathy. The conserved cysteine and the conserved F or W are not part of the CDR3 here. Fields, in order: D gene, J gene, V gene, CDR3 protein. The D gene is left open where the match is weak.

TRBD1,TRBJ1-2,TRBV10-3,AISYTDRAPYT
TRBD2,TRBJ2-7,TRBV20-1,SALSGGSSYEQY
NA,TRBJ2-7,TRBV13,ASSLARPPRGEQY
NA,TRBJ1-1,TRBV11-2,ASSKGQYTEAF
NA,TRBJ1-2,TRBV29-1,SATTTGIYGYT
NA,TRBJ1-1,TRBV2,ASVKGIGEAF
NA,TRBJ1-5,TRBV6-1,ASADRAGNQPQH
NA,TRBJ1-5,TRBV11-2,ASSPGRLNQPQH
TRBD1,TRBJ1-2,TRBV12-3/TRBV12-4,ASSGQGARGYT
NA,TRBJ2-7,TRBV11-1,ASSPSGADYEQY
NA,TRBJ1-2,TRBV20-1,SAPYRAYGYT
NA,TRBJ2-7,TRBV14,ASSQRAPRSYEQY
NA,TRBJ1-1,TRBV7-9,ASSHPVGTEAF
TRBD1,TRBJ2-7,TRBV19,ASSHPGQGRYEQY
NA,TRBJ2-5,TRBV29-1,SVEGQWETQY
TRBD1,TRBJ1-2,TRBV2,ASSDPARDRYGYT
NA,TRBJ2-2,TRBV2,ASRRTGEGGELF
TRBD2,TRBJ2-7,TRBV7-2,ASSPLAGGSYEQY
NA,TRBJ2-7,TRBV5-1,ASTRDTPYEQY
NA,TRBJ2-2,TRBV12-3/TRBV12-4,ANLDPPTGELF
TRBD1,TRBJ2-7,TRBV9,ASSVEGDSFIYEQY
NA,TRBJ1-5,TRBV5-1,ASSFVPRDLGQPQH
NA,TRBJ2-7,TRBV7-2,ASSPRQRGYEQY
NA,TRBJ1-6,TRBV7-9,ASSLGTRTYNSPIH
TRBD2,TRBJ2-5,TRBV2,ASTRTSGAQETQY
TRBD1,TRBJ1-5,TRBV20-1,SAPDRAGQPQH
NA,TRBJ2-7,TRBV19,ASSRRVGTSYEQY
NA,TRBJ2-7,TRBV12-3/TRBV12-4,ASRWGHLGDEQY
NA,TRBJ1-6,TRBV2,ASSPTGSSKPLH
NA,TRBJ2-4,TRBV29-1,SVVGLEDIQY